The T cell receptor beta chain described here comes from a study of post-analysis software for immune sequencing data. Study-level results: In patients, TRBV5-6, TRBV5-1 and TRBV20-1 belonged to 4 or 5 TRBV segments found more frequently than in controls. There was significantly lower normalized Chao1 diversity in multiple sclerosis patients than in controls.

As regards this clonotype: Its target is not known.

The library was made from cDNA and included unique molecular identifiers. TCRdb re-called the PCR reads with MiXCR, one entry per CDR3 protein. The table includes hundreds of thousands of distinct CDR3 sequences, roughly half detected once. The CDR3 consists of 15 residues. Germline assignment: CDR1 SGDLS and CDR2 YYNGEE. The V gene lost 8 bases and the J gene lost 6 bases, with 23 bases spanning the gap. The source of this sequence is a girl aged 5 to 17 with multiple sclerosis. The chain has TRBV9 and TRBJ1-1, with D perhaps TRBD1 (5 bases). The sample was blood. The CDR3 is CASSPHGQGVAEAFF. DNA for the CDR3: TGTGCCAGTAGCCCCCATGGGCAGGGAGTCGCTGAAGCTTTCTTT.